Below, one T cell receptor beta chain is given with its context. These data belong to a study of patients and donors after allogeneic stem cell transplantation. TCRdb independently ran MiXCR on the RT-PCR reads; one entry per CDR3 protein. In the table there are roughly 880,000 distinct CDR3 sequences, under 20% of which are singletons. The sequenced sample was blood, either unsorted or a sorted T cell fraction (not recorded which). The TCR originated in a human donor who was either an allogeneic HSCT recipient or a stem cell or donor lymphocyte infusion donor (not recorded which). It is not recorded whose cells these are; they may come from a transplant donor.

CDR3 nucleotides: TGTGCCAGCACGGATAGGGATACGCAGTATTTT. It specifies CASTDRDTQYF. The chain couples TRBV6-1 to TRBJ2-3; no clear D gene. Trimming cost V 7 bases and J 6 bases, with 8 bases left between them. The CDR3 extends over 11 amino acids. CDR1 is MNHNS, CDR2 SASEGT, per germline.